This is a list of T cell receptor beta chains from one sample in a study of cytomegalovirus exposure and HLA in healthy donors. The table came from immunoSEQ multiplex PCR; TCRdb's copy has only in-frame clones and leaves some out. The sample lists more than 140,000 clones, roughly four fifths occurring once. Sample: PBMCs. These receptors were taken from a young man in good health and CMV-seropositive. Each CDR3 is given with its conserved first and last residue. The D gene is left open where the match is weak. Clone size, where shown, is once, few, many, or a class for clones that have expanded.

D,J,size,V,CDR3,DNA
.,TRBJ2-7,.,TRBV29-1,CSVFGGRWEQYF,TGCAGCGTCTTCGGGGGGCGTTGGGAGCAGTACTTC
.,TRBJ1-1,.,TRBV30,CAWSIRGIGTEAFF,TGTGCCTGGAGTATAAGGGGTATAGGCACTGAAGCTTTCTTT
TRBD2,TRBJ2-7,.,TRBV7-8,CASSLRLAGGPPTYEQYF,TGTGCCAGCAGCCTTAGACTAGCGGGAGGGCCACCAACTTACGAGCAGTACTTC
.,TRBJ2-5,.,TRBV7-9,CASSLASREETQYF,TGTGCCAGCAGCTTAGCCTCCCGGGAGGAGACCCAGTACTTC
.,TRBJ2-7,.,TRBV30,CAWSVPGYEQYF,TGTGCCTGGAGTGTACCGGGCTACGAGCAGTACTTC
.,TRBJ1-1,.,TRBV7-9,CASSLVGDTAFF,TGTGCCAGCAGCTTAGTCGGGGACACAGCTTTCTTT
TRBD1,TRBJ1-2,.,TRBV4-2,CASSPAGGVYYGYTF,TGTGCCAGCAGCCCCGCAGGGGGAGTATACTATGGCTACACCTTC
TRBD1,TRBJ1-2,few,TRBV27,CASMGQNYGYTF,TGTGCCAGCATGGGACAGAACTATGGCTACACCTTC
TRBD1,TRBJ1-2,.,TRBV7-9,CASSSPGQGARGYTF,TGTGCCAGCAGCTCCCCGGGACAGGGAGCTAGAGGCTACACCTTC
.,TRBJ2-3,.,TRBV4-1,CASSQDHTGTLTDTQYF,TGCGCCAGCAGCCAAGATCATACCGGGACTCTCACAGATACGCAGTATTTT
TRBD1,TRBJ2-1,.,TRBV6-4,CASSDSTGAGNEQFF,TGTGCCAGCAGTGACTCGACAGGGGCGGGGAATGAGCAGTTCTTC
.,TRBJ1-1,.,TRBV2,CASTRRSNTEAFF,TGTGCCAGCACCAGGCGCAGTAACACTGAAGCTTTCTTT
TRBD1,TRBJ1-2,.,TRBV11-2,CASSPAPFPTGGRGYTF,TGTGCCAGCAGCCCCGCCCCGTTCCCGACAGGGGGCCGCGGCTACACCTTC
TRBD2,TRBJ2-5,.,TRBV11-2,CASSCGGQGTQYF,TGTGCCAGCAGTTGCGGGGGGCAGGGGACCCAGTACTTC
.,TRBJ1-3,.,TRBV25-1,CASSERFSGNTIYF,TGTGCCAGCAGTGAACGGTTCTCTGGAAACACCATATATTTT
.,TRBJ1-2,.,TRBV14,CASSQLDNVRGYTF,TGTGCCAGCAGCCAGTTGGACAACGTACGCGGCTACACCTTC
TRBD2,TRBJ2-1,.,TRBV27,CASSLSLLAGQNNEQFF,TGTGCCAGCAGTTTATCGCTTCTAGCGGGCCAAAACAATGAGCAGTTCTTC
TRBD2,TRBJ2-7,.,TRBV7-2,CASSSGLAGYEQYF,TGTGCCAGCAGCTCGGGACTAGCGGGATACGAGCAGTACTTC
.,TRBJ1-6,.,TRBV2,CASSERGQWGSPLHF,TGTGCCAGCAGTGAAAGGGGCCAGTGGGGTTCACCCCTCCACTTT
TRBD2,TRBJ2-7,few,TRBV5-4,CASSFGLEPYEQYF,TGTGCCAGCAGCTTCGGACTAGAACCCTACGAGCAGTACTTC
TRBD1,TRBJ1-2,.,TRBV28,CASSLSRDRVDYGYTF,TGTGCCAGCAGTTTAAGCCGGGACAGGGTAGACTATGGCTACACCTTC
TRBD2,TRBJ2-3,few,TRBV28,CASSFIAGEADTQYF,TGTGCCAGCAGTTTCATAGCGGGAGAGGCAGATACGCAGTATTTT
.,TRBJ1-5,.,TRBV4-3,CASSQGPFNQPQHF,TGCGCCAGCAGCCAAGGGCCCTTCAATCAGCCCCAGCATTTT
.,TRBJ1-1,.,TRBV28,CASSAGTEAFF,TGTGCCAGCAGCGCAGGCACTGAAGCTTTCTTT
.,TRBJ1-2,.,TRBV28,CASSAPAGVVGYTF,TGTGCCAGCAGTGCCCCGGCAGGGGTTGTTGGCTACACCTTC
TRBD1,TRBJ2-1,.,TRBV5-1,CASSLGDSHNEQFF,TGCGCCAGCAGCTTGGGGGACAGCCACAATGAGCAGTTCTTC
.,TRBJ1-1,.,TRBV11-2,CASSLVYRANTEAFF,TGTGCCAGCAGCTTAGTTTACAGGGCGAACACTGAAGCTTTCTTT
TRBD1,TRBJ1-2,once,TRBV5-1,CASSFPGQPSYGYTF,TGCGCCAGCAGCTTCCCGGGACAGCCATCGTATGGCTACACCTTC
.,TRBJ2-1,.,TRBV7-9,CASSLGRAFYNEQFF,TGTGCCAGCAGCTTGGGCAGGGCCTTCTACAATGAGCAGTTCTTC
TRBD1,TRBJ1-6,once,TRBV9,CASSRGDSYNSPLHF,TGTGCCAGCAGCCGAGGGGACAGCTATAATTCACCCCTCCACTTT
.,TRBJ2-7,.,TRBV28,CASSLTQRVNYEQYF,TGTGCCAGCAGTTTAACCCAGCGGGTGAACTACGAGCAGTACTTC
TRBD2,TRBJ2-5,.,TRBV4-2,CASSPRTSGFQETQYF,TGTGCCAGCAGCCCCCGGACTAGCGGGTTCCAAGAGACCCAGTACTTC
.,TRBJ2-5,.,TRBV7-9,CASSLLGNRETQYF,TGTGCCAGCAGCCTTCTTGGGAACAGGGAGACCCAGTACTTC
TRBD2,TRBJ2-2,.,TRBV7-9,CASSLHGGTAGELFF,TGTGCCAGCAGCCTCCACGGGGGGACGGCCGGGGAGCTGTTTTTT
TRBD1,TRBJ1-2,.,TRBV18,CASSPPFGQGDGYTF,TGTGCCAGCTCACCACCGTTCGGACAGGGGGATGGCTACACCTTC
TRBD2,TRBJ2-7,.,TRBV6-5,CASSLSGGGSYEQYF,TGTGCCAGCAGCCTGAGCGGGGGTGGGTCCTACGAGCAGTACTTC
.,TRBJ2-1,.,TRBV20-1,CSVYLPNEQFF,TGCAGTGTGTATCTCCCCAATGAGCAGTTCTTC
.,TRBJ2-1,.,TRBV5-1,CASSLERYPFNEQFF,TGCGCCAGCAGCTTGGAACGGTACCCTTTCAATGAGCAGTTCTTC
.,TRBJ2-5,.,TRBV11-2,CASSPGLSETQYF,TGTGCCAGCAGCCCGGGACTTTCAGAGACCCAGTACTTC
TRBD1,TRBJ2-1,once,TRBV20-1,CSARDGTGAFF,TGCAGTGCTAGAGATGGGACAGGGGCGTTCTTC
TRBD1,TRBJ1-2,.,TRBV5-4,CASRLTGTGYGYTF,TGTGCCAGCAGACTTACCGGGACAGGATATGGCTACACCTTC
TRBD1,TRBJ2-1,once,TRBV27,CASSFTGGDPLTNEQFF,TGTGCCAGCAGTTTTACAGGGGGCGACCCCTTAACGAATGAGCAGTTCTTC
.,TRBJ2-4,.,TRBV5-1,CASSLAGVPNIQYF,TGCGCCAGCAGCCTCGCGGGCGTACCAAACATTCAGTACTTC
.,TRBJ2-7,.,TRBV7-2,CASSPSSRGEQYF,TGTGCCAGCAGCCCCTCCTCCAGGGGCGAGCAGTACTTC
TRBD1,TRBJ1-2,.,TRBV28,CASSTGTGLYGYTF,TGTGCCAGCAGTACCGGGACAGGGCTCTATGGCTACACCTTC
.,TRBJ2-6,.,TRBV5-1,CASSLALSGANVLTF,TGCGCCAGCAGCTTGGCCCTCTCTGGGGCCAACGTCCTGACTTTC